This T cell receptor beta chain stems from a study of PD-L1 blockade in urothelial cancer (dated by TCRdb to about 2017). With respect to the entire study: All patients started therapy in about 2014 and received atezolizumab 1,200 mg intravenously every 3 weeks. Pretreatment blood TCR-seq was available for twenty-nine patients, at least one posttreatment blood collection was obtained for some 24 patients, and tumor TCR-seq was available for some 24 patients. Durable clinical benefit meant progression-free survival longer than 6 months, and TCR features were also tested against progression-free and overall survival. Patients had an ECOG performance status of 0 or 1 and had received between 0 and 3 prior chemotherapy regimens. Durable clinical benefit was achieved by nine patients but not by the remaining 20. About 85% of the roughly 29 patients were identified as males with urothelial cancer of bladder origin, and a prior smoking history was reported by 18 of 29 patients. A median of 141,255 T cells and some 84,000 unique TCRs was obtained from blood samples, and a median clonality of around 0.08 was observed. Whole exome sequencing and RNA sequencing of pretreatment tumors were performed alongside TCR sequencing in the same patients. Pretreatment tumor samples and matched peripheral blood, collected serially before and after atezolizumab treatment, underwent TCR sequencing. The study was an exploratory multi-omic analysis of somatic, immune and clinical correlates of response to PD-L1 blockade with atezolizumab in urothelial cancer. Blood samples were analyzed at 3 weeks after treatment start (second dose) and at 6 weeks after treatment start. Here is what the overall study found, with its caveats: Among patients with durable benefit, tumor-associated TCR clones showed greater expansion in peripheral blood 3 weeks after treatment started (n = 22, p = 0.022). Because of the small sample size (n ≈ 31) and the many exploratory analyses performed, the results are intended to be regarded as hypothesis-generating. Improved progression-free and overall survival was found to be associated with pretreatment peripheral blood TCR clonality below the median.

To estimate absolute template abundance from read counts, synthetic TCR analog templates were spiked into each PCR. Using the immunoSEQ assay, TCRbeta CDR3 regions were amplified from genomic DNA with bias-controlled V and J gene primers. Rearranged TCRbeta segments were sequenced at approximately 20X coverage. The authors' pipeline ran thus. Sequencing errors were corrected by clustering and CDR3s were annotated against IMGT to assign V, D and J genes. Downstream analyses used only productive TCRbeta rearrangements and left out out-of-frame or stop-codon sequences. Clonality was computed as one minus Shannon entropy normalized by the log of the number of unique productive sequences. Fisher's exact test with Benjamini-Hochberg correction, at a threshold of adjusted p below 0.01, was used to find clones that differed between time points or between blood and tumor. This is the immuneACCESS table as TCRdb keeps it, with only in-frame sequences that have V and J called. A part of the clones is gone; compared with another copy, unresolved V genes explain less than half, and the rest is unexplained. That table supplies the V and J calls and clone size; D and trimming were determined from the DNA. The sample table holds about 80,000 clones, of which roughly 87% were seen once. Jointly, the top ten make up around 5% of the sample.

A total of 25 to 30 patients with locally advanced or metastatic urothelial carcinoma, treated at Memorial Sloan Kettering on a trial protocol, made up the cohort. Peripheral blood mononuclear cells were collected pretreatment and during treatment, with between 1 and 8 total time points obtained per patient. The Qiagen DNeasy Blood extraction kit was used to purify genomic DNA from total PBMCs and tumor samples. PBMCs were collected pretreatment and during treatment and were isolated and stored as previously described. As for this clone: Its antigen is unknown. The record has no base qualities; no much larger clone is one base away.

Reading the germline V gene gives CDR1 MDHEN and CDR2 SYDVKM. From the cysteine up to the phenylalanine, the CDR3 has a length of 15 residues. Only the CDR3 part of the read is kept: 45 bases, read in frame from the first base. Trimming accounts for 6 bases at V and 5 bases at J, while the number of junction bases matched to no gene is 8. The sequence came from a woman in her 70s with urothelial cancer. Sequenced here: PBMCs, sampled around atezolizumab (anti-PD-L1) treatment. The sequence links TRBV28 to TRBJ2-2; the junction holds 8 bases that match TRBD1. The CDR3 region reads CASRRLDRVTGELFF. DNA sequence: TGTGCCAGCAGGCGGCTGGACAGGGTAACCGGGGAGCTGTTTTTT.